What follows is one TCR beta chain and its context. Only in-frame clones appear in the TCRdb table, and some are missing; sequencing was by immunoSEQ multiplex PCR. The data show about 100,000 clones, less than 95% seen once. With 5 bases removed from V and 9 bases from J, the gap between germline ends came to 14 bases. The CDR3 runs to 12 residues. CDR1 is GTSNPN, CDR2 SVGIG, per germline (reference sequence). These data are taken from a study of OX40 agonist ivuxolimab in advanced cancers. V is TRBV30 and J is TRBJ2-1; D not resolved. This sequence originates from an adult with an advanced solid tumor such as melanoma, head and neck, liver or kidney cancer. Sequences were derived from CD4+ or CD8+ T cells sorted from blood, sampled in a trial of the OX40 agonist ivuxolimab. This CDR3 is CAWALQHGEQFF. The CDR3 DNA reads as TGTGCCTGGGCCCTTCAACATGGTGAGCAGTTCTTC. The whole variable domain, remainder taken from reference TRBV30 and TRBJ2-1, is SQTIHQWPATLVQPVGSPLSLECTVEGTSNPNLYWYRQAAGRGLQLLFYSVGIGQISSEVPQNLSASRPQDRQFILSSKKLLLSDSGFYLCAWALQHGEQFFGPGTRLTVL.